This T cell receptor beta chain appears in the sequencing data of a study of T cell responses to AZD1222 COVID-19 vaccine. Regarding the study as a whole: The donor group comprised mostly white British people and more females; the analysis possibly underestimated clonal diversity. Regions 160-218 and 743-854 dominated among vaccine-associated CD4 TCRs spanning spike. Reportedly, nearly half the spike-specific TCRs target unmutated variant regions. Repertoires were obtained only post-peak T cell response.

Germline V gene data show CDR1 as SGHDT and CDR2 as YYEEEE. V was cut by 2 bases and J by 1 base, with 6 bases left in between. This CDR3 has 13 residues. Points on this clone: Its specificity is not known.

Clones were sequenced by immunoSEQ multiplex PCR, and TCRdb holds only the in-frame ones, with some missing. The sample lists approximately 140,000 clones; 90% to 95% were seen once. The gene calls are TRBV5-6 and TRBJ1-1; D gene uncertain. The receptor was derived from an adult in good health. Sequencing used peripheral blood, obtained on day 0 of MenACWY control vaccination. The chain's CDR3 is CASSFRENTEAFF. CDR3 bases: TGTGCCAGCAGCTTTCGTGAGAACACTGAAGCTTTCTTT.